This TCR beta chain was profiled in a study of blood T cell repertoires in COVID-19. Study-wide background: Both acute and convalescent COVID-19 samples were obtained from the United States, Italy and Spain. From T cells, B-cell-depleted T cells, or PBMCs came the material, which was cDNA or gDNA.

Notes on this clone: The sample carries other DNA sequences with the same CDR3.

The study recruited people aged about 18 to 95 years across around 24 US areas. The ends were cut back, 0 bases at V and 6 bases at J, with 6 bases in the middle. The CDR3 spans 13 residues. Germline-derived CDR1 and CDR2 are LGHDT and YNNKEL (reference sequence). Only in-frame clones appear in the TCRdb table, and some are missing; sequencing was by immunoSEQ multiplex PCR. Of approximately 230,000 clones in the sample, about nine tenths were seen once. The gene calls are TRBV3-1 (or the pseudogene TRBV3-2) and TRBJ1-5; a weak D match, TRBD1 (6 bases). Sequences were obtained from PBMCs or T cells enriched from blood (not recorded which). This TCR came from a woman in her 30s with acute COVID-19. CDR3 bases: TGTGCCAGCAGCCAAGACAGGGGTCAGCCCCAGCATTTT. It specifies CASSQDRGQPQHF.